This T cell receptor (beta chain) was captured by sequencing in a study of OX40 agonist ivuxolimab in advanced cancers. Study information: Those treated in dose escalation had hepatocellular carcinoma, melanoma, renal cell cancer or head and neck cancer. Three patients got partial responses; one had hepatocellular carcinoma and two had cutaneous melanoma.

Notes on the study in general: Circulating CD4+ and CD8+ T cells showed clonal expansion by week 6 at 0.1 to 3.0 mg/kg.

On this clone itself: The antigen is not known.

Profiling relied on immunoSEQ multiplex PCR, and the TCRdb table lists in-frame clones only, not all of them. Of 30,000 or so clones listed, 82% are singletons. Germline CDR1 reads SGHTS; CDR2 reads YDEGEE. This CDR3 comprises 15 residues. Trimming removed 4 bases from V and 0 bases from J, with 11 bases in between. Any history of autoimmune disease or systemic immunosuppression disqualified patients. The V call is TRBV5-8, the J call TRBJ1-5, with D unresolved. The sequence came from an adult with an advanced solid tumor such as melanoma, head and neck, liver or kidney cancer. The source was CD4+ or CD8+ T cells sorted from blood, collected in a trial of the OX40 agonist ivuxolimab. The CDR3 nucleotides read TGTGCCAGCAGCATTCGACGGAATAGCAATCAGCCCCAGCATTTT. It codes for CASSIRRNSNQPQHF.